Below are 20 T cell receptor beta chains sequenced from a single sample in a study of patients and donors after allogeneic stem cell transplantation. TCRdb passed the RT-PCR reads through MiXCR, listing each CDR3 protein once. The table shows 70,000 to 85,000 distinct CDR3 sequences, with roughly 29% occurring only once. The sample taken for sequencing was blood, either unsorted or a sorted T cell fraction (not recorded which). The receptors here all came from a human donor who was either an allogeneic HSCT recipient or a stem cell or donor lymphocyte infusion donor (not recorded which). It is not recorded whose cells these are; they may come from a transplant donor.

The rearrangement joins TRBV28 to TRBJ2-2; D remains unclear. CDR3 length: 13 amino acids. Germline loops: CDR1 MDHEN, CDR2 SYDVKM. V lost 11 bases and J lost 2, with 12 bases in between. The CDR3 DNA sequence: TGTGCCCTCGGCGCAGTTAACACCGGGGAGCTGTTTTTT. Its protein is CALGAVNTGELFF. The whole variable domain, filled in from reference TRBV28 and TRBJ2-2, reads DVKVTQSSRYLVKRTGEKVFLECVQDMDHENMFWYRQDPGLGLRLIYFSYDVKMKEKGDIPEGYSVSREKKERFSLILESASTNQTSMYLCALGAVNTGELFFGEGSRLTVL.

This clonotype came up a few times. The J gene is TRBJ2-7, the V gene TRBV5-1; D ambiguous. Trimming took 0 bases from V and 0 from J, leaving 10 bases between them. Germline-derived CDR1 and CDR2 are SGHRS and YFSETQ. The CDR3 totals 15 residues. CDR3 nucleotide sequence: TGCGCCAGCAGCTTGGCCCCGGACGGCTCCTACGAGCAGTACTTC. As protein: CASSLAPDGSYEQYF.

This clonotype was detected a few times. The rearrangement joins TRBV11-1 to TRBJ2-1; D not resolved. The CDR3 totals 16 residues. V lost 2 bases, J lost 2 bases, and 13 bases lay in between. In germline, CDR1 is SGHAT, CDR2 FQDESV (reference sequence). The DNA of the CDR3 is TGTGCCAGCAGCTTAAAAGGGCCCAATCCCTACAATGAGCAGTTCTTC. This sequence encodes CASSLKGPNPYNEQFF.

In this sample, this clonotype turned up many times. The CDR3 reads CASSLVPDRGGYGYTF. In nucleotides, the CDR3 is TGTGCCAGCAGCTTAGTCCCGGACAGGGGGGGATATGGCTACACCTTC. The genes are TRBV7-2 and TRBJ1-2; TRBD1 matches 10 bases. J was trimmed by 5 bases and V by 1 base; bases with no gene match: 7. The CDR3 extends over 16 amino acids. Germline V CDR1 and CDR2: SGHTA, FQGNSA.

This chain links TRBV25-1 with TRBJ1-3; D not certain. Germline values: CDR1 MGHDK, CDR2 SYGVNS. The CDR3 sequence is 12 residues long. Trimming took 2 bases from V and 5 from J, leaving 4 bases between them. CDR3 residues: CASSEDRNTIYF. CDR3 in DNA: TGTGCCAGCAGTGAAGATAGAAACACCATATATTTT.

The rearrangement uses TRBV12-3 or TRBV12-4 and TRBJ1-5, with D maybe TRBD1 (5 bases). The CDR3 runs 15 residues. V lost 3 bases and J 3 bases, leaving 12 bases between the germline ends. CDR3 sequence (DNA): TGTGCCAGCAGTTTCGGACACTCTCTCAATCAGCCCCAGCATTTT. Amino acid sequence: CASSFGHSLNQPQHF.

The chain employs TRBV20-1 and TRBJ2-4; no reliable D call. The CDR3 totals 13 residues. The germline V gene has CDR1 DFQATT and CDR2 SNEGSKA (reference sequence). V gave up 7 bases and J gave up 0 bases, with 10 bases separating them. CDR3 in amino acids: CSVGGLAKNIQYF. In DNA form, the CDR3 reads TGCAGTGTCGGTGGTCTAGCCAAAAACATTCAGTACTTC.

This clonotype came up a few times. This chain joins TRBV20-1 and TRBJ2-7, with a weak D call TRBD2 (5 bases). Germline assignment: CDR1 DFQATT and CDR2 SNEGSKA (reference sequence). This CDR3 spans 12 amino acids. V lost 4 bases to trimming and J lost 2 bases, with 9 bases between them. The chain's CDR3 is CSATGGPYEQYF. For the CDR3, the DNA is TGCAGTGCTACCGGAGGCCCCTACGAGCAGTACTTC.

This clonotype was seen a few times. The J gene is TRBJ1-1, the V gene TRBV7-9; no reliable D call. The CDR3 is 13 residues long. V was cut by 1 base and J by 12 bases, with 15 bases left in between. Germline CDR1 SEHNR, CDR2 FQNEAQ (reference sequence). Here the CDR3 DNA reads TGTGCCAGCAGCTTAGTTGTCGACTCGGGGACTTTCTTT. This gives the protein CASSLVVDSGTFF.

The chain joins TRBV11-2 to TRBJ2-3; 10 nucleotides agree with TRBD2. V lost 4 bases and J lost 3; bases outside the gene matches: 19. The germline CDR1 and CDR2 sequences are SGHAT and FQNNGV. CDR3 length equals 20 residues. DNA of the CDR3: TGTGCCAGCAGCTCCCCCGGGGGGGTCCTAGCGGGAGAAGATACAGATACGCAGTATTTT. It is translated as CASSSPGGVLAGEDTDTQYF.

In its sample, this clonotype was seen a few times. V is TRBV20-1 and J is TRBJ2-7; D ambiguous. The V gene lost 0 bases and the J gene lost 3 bases, with 6 bases spanning the gap. The CDR3 covers 12 residues. The V gene's germline CDR1 is DFQATT and CDR2 SNEGSKA (reference sequence). CDR3 protein: CSARESLYEQYF. CDR3 DNA: TGCAGTGCTAGAGAGTCCCTCTACGAGCAGTACTTC.

This clonotype was seen a handful of times. The chain recombines TRBV29-1 with TRBJ2-1; D is uncertain. Per germline, CDR1 SQVTM and CDR2 ANQGSEA. CDR3 length: 11 residues. V was clipped by 5 bases and J by 3 bases, with 5 bases between them. The CDR3 nucleotides are TGCAGCGTTCCACTCTACAATGAGCAGTTCTTC. This translates into CSVPLYNEQFF.

This clonotype was observed a few times. The chain joins TRBV5-6 to TRBJ1-5; no firm D call. The length of the CDR3 is 12 residues. V gave up 1 base and J gave up 10 bases, with 9 bases separating them. The germline V gene has CDR1 SGHDT and CDR2 YYEEEE. DNA for the CDR3: TGTGCCAGCAGCTTGTGGGGAACACCCCAGCATTTT. Protein product: CASSLWGTPQHF. Together with reference TRBV5-6 and TRBJ1-5, the CDR3 gives the full variable domain: DAGVTQSPTHLIKTRGQQVTLRCSPKSGHDTVSWYQQALGQGPQFIFQYYEEEERQRGNFPDRFSGHQFPNYSSELNVNALLLGDSALYLCASSLWGTPQHFGDGTRLSIL.

There are a few counts of this clonotype. The chain couples TRBV20-1 to TRBJ2-6, with D perhaps TRBD1 (6 bases). From germline, CDR1 is DFQATT and CDR2 SNEGSKA (reference sequence). Trimming removed 6 bases from V and 1 base from J, with 19 bases in between. This CDR3 is built from 17 residues. The DNA of the CDR3 is TGCAGTGCGAGCACGGACAGCGCTAATTCTGGGGCCAACGTCCTGACTTTC. It is translated as CSASTDSANSGANVLTF.

The gene calls are TRBV11-2 and TRBJ1-2; D is ambiguous. The CDR3 sequence is 13 residues long. Germline V CDR1 and CDR2: SGHAT, FQNNGV. V was trimmed by 5 bases and J by 2 bases, leaving 9 bases between them. In nucleotides, the CDR3 is TGTGCCAGCAGCATGTGGGTGAACTATGGCTACACCTTC. This translates into CASSMWVNYGYTF.

The chain is built from TRBV20-1 and TRBJ2-7; TRBD1 or TRBD2 may be the D gene (5 bases each). This CDR3 is 13 amino acids long. V was cut by 3 bases and J by 0 bases, with 9 bases left in between. Germline CDR1 reads DFQATT; CDR2 reads SNEGSKA (reference sequence). The chain's CDR3 is CSASRGSSYEQYF. CDR3 DNA sequence: TGCAGTGCTAGTCGGGGCAGCTCCTACGAGCAGTACTTC.

This clonotype was seen more than once but under ten times. The chain joins TRBV7-9 to TRBJ2-7; D might be TRBD1 (5 bases). The CDR3 contains 13 residues. CDR1 is SEHNR, CDR2 FQNEAQ, per germline (reference sequence). Trimming left V 5 bases short and J 4 bases short, with 12 bases between. Here the CDR3 reads CASSPRVQYEQYF. In nucleotides, the CDR3 is TGTGCCAGCAGCCCCAGGGTACAGTACGAGCAGTACTTC.

This chain links TRBV10-3 with TRBJ1-3; no reliable D call. This CDR3 contains 11 residues. The germline V gene encodes CDR1 ENHRY and CDR2 SYGVKD. Trimming took off 4 bases at V and 4 bases at J, with 2 bases between the two ends. This chain's CDR3 is CAISGGNTIYF. The CDR3 bases are TGTGCCATCAGTGGCGGAAACACCATATATTTT.

The chain couples TRBV4-3 to TRBJ2-7; 11 nucleotides align to TRBD2. CDR3 length: 18 amino acids. With V trimmed by 0 bases and J by 6 bases, 13 bases remained unmatched. In germline, CDR1 is LGHNA, CDR2 YSLEER. The CDR3 loop reads CASSQDLGPSGRLPEQYF. The CDR3 nucleotides read TGCGCCAGCAGCCAAGATCTCGGGCCTAGCGGGAGGTTGCCCGAGCAGTACTTC.

This clonotype was observed a handful of times. The chain joins TRBV20-1 to TRBJ1-1, with D unresolved. Germline V gene sequence: CDR1 DFQATT, CDR2 SNEGSKA (reference sequence). V was clipped by 5 bases and J by 4 bases, with 17 bases between them. The CDR3 spans 14 residues. The CDR3 here is CSASAMGGSTEAFF. Written as DNA, the CDR3 is TGCAGTGCTTCGGCGATGGGAGGGAGCACTGAAGCTTTCTTT.